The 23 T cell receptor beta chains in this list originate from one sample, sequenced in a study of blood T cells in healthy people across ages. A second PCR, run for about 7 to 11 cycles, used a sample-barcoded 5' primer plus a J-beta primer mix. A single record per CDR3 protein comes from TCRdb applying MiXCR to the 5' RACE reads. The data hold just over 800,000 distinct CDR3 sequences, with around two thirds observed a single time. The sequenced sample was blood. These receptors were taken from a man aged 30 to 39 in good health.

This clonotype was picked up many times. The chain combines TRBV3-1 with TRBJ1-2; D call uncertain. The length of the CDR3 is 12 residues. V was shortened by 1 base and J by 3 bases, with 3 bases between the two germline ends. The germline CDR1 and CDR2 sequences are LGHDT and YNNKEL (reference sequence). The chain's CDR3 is CASSQGDYGYTF. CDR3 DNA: TGTGCCAGCAGCCAAGGGGACTATGGCTACACCTTC.

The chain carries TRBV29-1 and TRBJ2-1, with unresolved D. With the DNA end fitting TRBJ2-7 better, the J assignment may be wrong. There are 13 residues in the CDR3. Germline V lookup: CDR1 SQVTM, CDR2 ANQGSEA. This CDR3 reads CSVEASAGTEQYF. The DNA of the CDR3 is TGCAGCGTTGAGGCGTCCGCAGGTACTGAGCAGTACTTC.

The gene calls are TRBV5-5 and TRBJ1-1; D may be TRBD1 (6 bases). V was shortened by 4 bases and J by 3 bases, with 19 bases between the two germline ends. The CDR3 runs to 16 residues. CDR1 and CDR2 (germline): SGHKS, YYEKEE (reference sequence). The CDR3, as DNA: TGTGCCAGCAGCCCGACACGGCCCAGGGGTGACACTGAAGCTTTCTTT. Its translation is CASSPTRPRGDTEAFF.

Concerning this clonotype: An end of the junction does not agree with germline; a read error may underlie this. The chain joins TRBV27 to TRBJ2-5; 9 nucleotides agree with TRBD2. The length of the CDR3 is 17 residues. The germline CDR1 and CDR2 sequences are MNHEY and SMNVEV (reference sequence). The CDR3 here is CASSLFSGGSWQATQYF. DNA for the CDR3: TGTGCCAGCAGTTTGTTCAGCGGGGGGTCTTGGCAAGCGACCCAGTACTTC.

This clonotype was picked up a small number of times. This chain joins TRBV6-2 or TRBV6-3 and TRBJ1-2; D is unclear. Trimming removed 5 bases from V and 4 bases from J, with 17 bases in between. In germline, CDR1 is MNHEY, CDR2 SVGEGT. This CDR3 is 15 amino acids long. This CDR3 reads CASSPDVRALYGYTF. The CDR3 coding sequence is TGTGCCAGCAGTCCCGACGTGAGGGCCCTCTATGGCTACACCTTC.

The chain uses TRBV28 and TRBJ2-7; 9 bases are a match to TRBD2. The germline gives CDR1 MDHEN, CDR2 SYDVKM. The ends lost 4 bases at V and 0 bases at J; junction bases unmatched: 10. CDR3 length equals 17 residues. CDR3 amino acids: CASSSHRLAESSYEQYF. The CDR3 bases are TGTGCCAGCAGTTCCCACAGACTAGCGGAGAGCTCCTACGAGCAGTACTTC.

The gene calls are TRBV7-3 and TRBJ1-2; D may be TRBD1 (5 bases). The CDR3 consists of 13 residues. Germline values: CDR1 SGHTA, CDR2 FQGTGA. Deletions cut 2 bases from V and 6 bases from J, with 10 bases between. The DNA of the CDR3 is TGTGCCAGCAGCTTACCAGGGCGCCATGGCTACACCTTC. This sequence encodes CASSLPGRHGYTF.

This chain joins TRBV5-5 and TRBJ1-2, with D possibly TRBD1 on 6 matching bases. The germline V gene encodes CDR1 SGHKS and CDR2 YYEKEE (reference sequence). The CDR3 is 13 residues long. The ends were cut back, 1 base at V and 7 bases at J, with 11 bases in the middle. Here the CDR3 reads CASSLPGASGYTF. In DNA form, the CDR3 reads TGTGCCAGCAGCTTGCCAGGGGCTAGTGGCTACACCTTC.

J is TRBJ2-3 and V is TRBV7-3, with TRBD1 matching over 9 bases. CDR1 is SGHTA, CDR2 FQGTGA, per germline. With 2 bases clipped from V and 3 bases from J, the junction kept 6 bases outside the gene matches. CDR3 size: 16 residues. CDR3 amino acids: CASSLFGGTGTDTQYF. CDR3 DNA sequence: TGTGCCAGCAGCTTATTTGGAGGGACAGGGACAGATACGCAGTATTTT.

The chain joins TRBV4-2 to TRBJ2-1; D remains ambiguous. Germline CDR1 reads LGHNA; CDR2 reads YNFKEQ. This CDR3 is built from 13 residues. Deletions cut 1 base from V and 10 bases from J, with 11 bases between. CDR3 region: CASSQGGSYEQFF. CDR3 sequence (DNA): TGTGCCAGCAGCCAAGGGGGTAGCTACGAGCAGTTCTTC.

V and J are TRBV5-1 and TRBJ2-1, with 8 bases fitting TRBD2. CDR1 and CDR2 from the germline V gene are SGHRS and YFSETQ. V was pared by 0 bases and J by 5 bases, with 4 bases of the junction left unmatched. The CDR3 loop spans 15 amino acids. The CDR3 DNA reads TGCGCCAGCAGCTTGGCCCCGACTAGCGACAATGAGCAGTTCTTC. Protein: CASSLAPTSDNEQFF. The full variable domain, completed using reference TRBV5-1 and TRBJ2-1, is KAGVTQTPRYLIKTRGQQVTLSCSPISGHRSVSWYQQTPGQGLQFLFEYFSETQRNKGNFPGRFSGRQFSNSRSEMNVSTLELGDSALYLCASSLAPTSDNEQFFGPGTRLTVL.

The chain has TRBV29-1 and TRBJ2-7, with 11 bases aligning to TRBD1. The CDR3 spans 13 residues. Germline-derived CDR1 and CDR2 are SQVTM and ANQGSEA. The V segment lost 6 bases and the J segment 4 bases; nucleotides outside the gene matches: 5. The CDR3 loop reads CSVRTGGIYEQYF. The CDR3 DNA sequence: TGCAGCGTAAGGACAGGGGGCATTTACGAGCAGTACTTC.

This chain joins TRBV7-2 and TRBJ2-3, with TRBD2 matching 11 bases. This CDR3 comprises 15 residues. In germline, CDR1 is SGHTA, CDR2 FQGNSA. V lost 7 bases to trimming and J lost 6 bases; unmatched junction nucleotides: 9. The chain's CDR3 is CASKTSGAPVDTQYF. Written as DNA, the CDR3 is TGTGCCAGCAAGACTAGCGGGGCCCCAGTGGATACGCAGTATTTT.

The DNA of the CDR3 is TGTGCCAGCAGCGATACTACCGGGATGAACACTGAAGCTTTCTTT. As protein: CASSDTTGMNTEAFF. The chain uses TRBV7-9 and TRBJ1-1; D remains unclear. The V and J ends lost 5 bases and 0 bases respectively, with 13 bases between them. Looked up from germline, CDR1 is SEHNR and CDR2 is FQNEAQ (reference sequence). CDR3 length: 15 residues. The variable domain in full, with the rest retrieved from reference TRBV7-9 and TRBJ1-1, is DTGVSQNPRHKITKRGQNVTFRCDPISEHNRLYWYRQTLGQGPEFLTYFQNEAQLEKSRLLSDRFSAERPKGSFSTLEIQRTEQGDSAMYLCASSDTTGMNTEAFFGQGTRLTVV.

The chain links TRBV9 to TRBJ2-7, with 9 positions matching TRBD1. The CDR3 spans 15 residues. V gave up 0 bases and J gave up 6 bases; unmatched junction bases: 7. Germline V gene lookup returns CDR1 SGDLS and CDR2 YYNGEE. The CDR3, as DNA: TGTGCCAGCAGCGTAGGGGACAGGGTTCCAGCCGAGCAGTACTTC. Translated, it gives CASSVGDRVPAEQYF.

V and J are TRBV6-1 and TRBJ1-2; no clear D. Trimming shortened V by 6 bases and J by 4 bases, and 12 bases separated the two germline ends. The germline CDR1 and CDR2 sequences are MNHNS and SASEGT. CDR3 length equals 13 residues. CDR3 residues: CASRTTEIYGYTF. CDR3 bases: TGTGCCAGCAGAACAACAGAGATCTATGGCTACACCTTC.

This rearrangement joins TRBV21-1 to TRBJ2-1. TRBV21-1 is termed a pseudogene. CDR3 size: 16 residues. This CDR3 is CASSKSLDLAYNEQFF. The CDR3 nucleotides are TGTGCCAGCAGCAAATCCCTAGACTTAGCCTACAATGAGCAGTTCTTC.

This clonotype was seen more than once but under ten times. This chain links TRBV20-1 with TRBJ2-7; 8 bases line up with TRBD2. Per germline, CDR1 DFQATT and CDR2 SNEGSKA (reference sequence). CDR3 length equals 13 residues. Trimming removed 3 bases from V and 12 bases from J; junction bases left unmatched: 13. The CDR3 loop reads CSASEAGAAIPYF. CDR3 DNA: TGCAGTGCTAGCGAAGCGGGGGCGGCTATTCCGTACTTC.

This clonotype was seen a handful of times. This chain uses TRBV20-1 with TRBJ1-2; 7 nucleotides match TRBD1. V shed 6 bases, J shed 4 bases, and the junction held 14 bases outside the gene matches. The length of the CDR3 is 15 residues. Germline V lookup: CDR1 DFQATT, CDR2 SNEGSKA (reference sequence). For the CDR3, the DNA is TGCAGTGCCAGCATAAAGGGGGACAGCCTCTATGGCTACACCTTC. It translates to CSASIKGDSLYGYTF.

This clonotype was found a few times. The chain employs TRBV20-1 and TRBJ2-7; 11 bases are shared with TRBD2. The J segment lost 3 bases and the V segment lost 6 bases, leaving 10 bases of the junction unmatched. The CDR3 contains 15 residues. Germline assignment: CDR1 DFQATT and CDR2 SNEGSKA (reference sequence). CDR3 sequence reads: CSAQEGTSGFYEQYF. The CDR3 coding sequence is TGCAGTGCCCAAGAGGGGACTAGCGGATTCTACGAGCAGTACTTC.

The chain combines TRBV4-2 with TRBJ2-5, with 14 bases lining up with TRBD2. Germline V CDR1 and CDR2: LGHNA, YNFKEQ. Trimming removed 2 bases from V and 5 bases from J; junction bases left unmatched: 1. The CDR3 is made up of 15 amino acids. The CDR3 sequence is CASSQRLAGGETQYF. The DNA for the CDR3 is TGTGCCAGCAGCCAACGACTAGCGGGGGGGGAGACCCAGTACTTC.

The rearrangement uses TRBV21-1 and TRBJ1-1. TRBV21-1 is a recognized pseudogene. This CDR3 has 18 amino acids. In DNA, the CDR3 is TGTGCCAGCAGCAAAGATCGGGCAGATCACAGTCCTAACACTGAAGCTTTCTTT. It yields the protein CASSKDRADHSPNTEAFF.

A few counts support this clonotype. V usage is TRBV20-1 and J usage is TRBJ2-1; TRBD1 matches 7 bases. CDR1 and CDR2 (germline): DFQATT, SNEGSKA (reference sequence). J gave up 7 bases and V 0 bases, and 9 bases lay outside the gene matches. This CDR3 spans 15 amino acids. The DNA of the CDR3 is TGCAGTGCTAGAGATCTCCAGGGGGATCTGAATGAGCAGTTCTTC. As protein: CSARDLQGDLNEQFF.